The 4 T cell receptor beta chains presented below share a single source sample, sequenced in a study of neurological immune-mediated disorders. TCRdb processed the 5' RACE reads anew with MiXCR; each CDR3 protein has one entry. This sample has tens of thousands of distinct CDR3 sequences; about a tenth occur once, and the top ten carry about 1.8%. Input material: PBMCs. The receptor source for this set is a man aged 35 to 55 in good health.

The sample holds many counts of this clonotype. This chain joins TRBV3-1 and TRBJ2-7; D unclear. Trimming left V 6 bases short and J 0 bases short, with 15 bases between. This CDR3 is 15 amino acids long. Germline loops: CDR1 LGHDT, CDR2 YNNKEL (reference sequence). The CDR3, as DNA: TGTGCCAGCAGTCTCTTAACGCACATCTCCTACGAGCAGTACTTC. Its translation: CASSLLTHISYEQYF.

Ten or more counts support this clonotype. This sequence joins TRBV29-1 and TRBJ2-7; 10 bases align to TRBD1. The CDR3 covers 14 residues. The V segment lost 7 bases and the J segment 5 bases; nucleotides outside the gene matches: 11. Germline V CDR1 and CDR2: SQVTM, ANQGSEA. CDR3 in amino acids: CSATPRGQGDEQYF. CDR3 DNA: TGCAGCGCCACACCCCGAGGACAGGGGGACGAGCAGTACTTC.

This clonotype appeared many times. The chain has TRBV5-1 and TRBJ2-7; the D is unclear. V lost 3 bases to trimming and J lost 5 bases, with 9 bases between them. The length of the CDR3 is 12 residues. Germline V CDR1 and CDR2: SGHRS, YFSETQ. In DNA, the CDR3 is TGCGCCAGCAGCTCGACACTAAACGAGCAGTACTTC. Amino acids: CASSSTLNEQYF.

This clonotype has at least ten counts. V is TRBV12-3 or TRBV12-4 and J is TRBJ2-3, with D maybe TRBD2 (6 bases). V lost 6 bases and J lost 4, with 14 bases in between. The CDR3 spans 14 residues. Here the CDR3 reads CASSLGTGSDTQYF. CDR3 in DNA: TGTGCCAGCAGCCTGGGGACTGGTTCAGATACGCAGTATTTT.